These 16 T cell receptor beta chains share one sample of origin, sequenced in a study of T cells in localized non-small cell lung cancer. Here immunoSEQ multiplex PCR was the method, and the copy in TCRdb shows in-frame clones only, minus some. The sample lists about 34,000 clones, approximately 94% occurring once. This specimen consisted of peripheral blood, obtained before any cancer treatment. Receptors originate from a woman aged 35 to 70 with stage I lung adenocarcinoma.

The CDR3 nucleotides read TGCGCCAGCAGCTTGTTAACAGGGGAAGGTAACGGGGAGCTGTTTTTT. Translating gives CASSLLTGEGNGELFF. The chain links TRBV5-1 to TRBJ2-2, with TRBD1 identical over 7 bases. Germline CDR1 reads SGHRS; CDR2 reads YFSETQ. Unmatched junction bases numbered 10, after V lost 1 base and J lost 7 bases. The CDR3 is 16 residues long.

The V gene is TRBV11-2, the J gene TRBJ2-1, with 7 bases lining up with TRBD2. The CDR3 runs 15 residues. The V segment lost 1 base and the J segment 7 bases; nucleotides outside the gene matches: 7. Germline lookup yields CDR1 SGHAT and CDR2 FQNNGV. CDR3 in DNA: TGTGCCAGCAGCTTAGCTCGGACTAGTGGAAATGAGCAGTTCTTC. Protein product: CASSLARTSGNEQFF.

V is TRBV11-2 and J is TRBJ2-5, with 7 nucleotides matching TRBD2. With 5 bases clipped from V and 7 bases from J, the junction kept 7 bases outside the gene matches. Per the germline V gene, CDR1 is SGHAT and CDR2 is FQNNGV. The CDR3 covers 13 residues. CDR3 in amino acids: CASSPLRGRTQYF. The CDR3 coding sequence is TGTGCCAGCAGCCCGCTTCGCGGGAGGACCCAGTACTTC.

This chain joins TRBV19 and TRBJ2-2; D remains unclear. Germline V CDR1 and CDR2: LNHDA, SQIVND (reference sequence). Trimming cost V 4 bases and J 2 bases, with 14 bases left between them. The CDR3 is 16 amino acids. CDR3 residues: CASSTGSRANTGELFF. CDR3 in DNA: TGTGCCAGTAGTACCGGGTCCCGGGCAAACACCGGGGAGCTGTTTTTT.

Only one count was recorded for this clone. The chain uses TRBV11-2 and TRBJ2-3; unclear D gene. Trimming removed 1 base at V and 1 base at J, with 9 bases between. The germline gives CDR1 SGHAT, CDR2 FQNNGV. This CDR3 comprises 15 residues. For the CDR3, the DNA is TGTGCCAGCAGCTTAGGGTCGGCGCGCACAGATACGCAGTATTTT. It translates to CASSLGSARTDTQYF.

DNA for the CDR3: TGCGCCAGCGCCTTTAGAGGGGTCATGGACCCCCAGCATTTT. Its protein product is CASAFRGVMDPQHF. This chain joins TRBV10-2 and TRBJ1-5, with D possibly being TRBD1 (5 bases). Germline V lookup: CDR1 WSHSY, CDR2 SAAADI. With 8 bases removed from V and 10 bases from J, the gap between germline ends came to 21 bases. The CDR3 is 14 residues long.

The chain joins TRBV9 to TRBJ2-1; D unclear. CDR3 size: 13 residues. V lost 1 base and J lost 7, with 9 bases in between. Germline V lookup: CDR1 SGDLS, CDR2 YYNGEE. In DNA, the CDR3 is TGTGCCAGCAGCGTACAGAAAGAAAATGAGCAGTTCTTC. The encoded protein is CASSVQKENEQFF.

V usage is TRBV28 and J usage is TRBJ2-6; 9 nucleotides match TRBD2. The CDR3 runs 18 residues. V lost 3 bases and J lost 2; bases outside the gene matches: 8. From germline, CDR1 is MDHEN and CDR2 SYDVKM. CDR3 residues: CASSFGGTSRTGANVLTF. The CDR3 region has the DNA TGTGCCAGCAGTTTCGGGGGGACTAGCCGGACTGGGGCCAACGTCCTGACTTTC.

This rearrangement joins TRBV4-3 to TRBJ1-1, with 7 bases aligning to TRBD1. CDR1 is LGHNA, CDR2 YSLEER, per germline. Losses at the gene ends were 6 bases for V and 2 bases for J; bases not matched to a gene: 6. The CDR3 is 14 amino acids. This chain's CDR3 is CASRPTGLNTEAFF. CDR3 in DNA: TGCGCCAGCAGGCCGACAGGGCTTAACACTGAAGCTTTCTTT.

In its sample, this clone was seen once. V gene TRBV11-3 combines with J gene TRBJ2-5, with D possibly being TRBD2 (6 bases). This CDR3 contains 13 residues. With 5 bases removed from V and 0 bases from J, the gap between germline ends came to 7 bases. CDR1 SGHNT and CDR2 YENEEA come from the germline V gene. DNA of the CDR3: TGTGCCAGCAGCCCGGGGGACCAAGAGACCCAGTACTTC. Translating gives CASSPGDQETQYF.

The chain joins TRBV19 to TRBJ1-5; 7 bases line up with TRBD1. CDR1 LNHDA and CDR2 SQIVND come from the germline V gene (reference sequence). J was trimmed by 1 base and V by 5 bases; bases with no gene match: 11. This CDR3 spans 17 amino acids. In DNA form, the CDR3 reads TGTGCCAGTAGTGCGTTCCAGGGGACAGTGAGCAATCAGCCCCAGCATTTT. It is translated as CASSAFQGTVSNQPQHF.

The chain recombines TRBV9 with TRBJ2-7, with 8 bases fitting TRBD2. V dropped 1 base and J dropped 2; count of bases not matched to a gene: 5. Germline-derived CDR1 and CDR2 are SGDLS and YYNGEE. The CDR3 spans 15 residues. CDR3 in DNA: TGTGCCAGCAGCGTAAGCGCGGGAGGCGCCTACGAGCAGTACTTC. Residues: CASSVSAGGAYEQYF.

The gene calls are TRBV7-3 and TRBJ2-5; TRBD1 matches 10 bases. The germline V gene has CDR1 SGHTA and CDR2 FQGTGA. The ends lost 8 bases at V and 4 bases at J; junction bases unmatched: 7. There are 14 residues in the CDR3. The CDR3 DNA sequence: TGTGCCAGCTCGACAGGGGGCGGACTAGAGACCCAGTACTTC. Translation gives CASSTGGGLETQYF.

The chain recombines TRBV7-9 with TRBJ2-1; 10 nucleotides match TRBD2. CDR1 is SEHNR and CDR2 is FQNEAQ in the germline V gene (reference sequence). The CDR3 loop spans 18 amino acids. The ends lost 5 bases at V and 7 bases at J; junction bases unmatched: 17. The DNA for the CDR3 is TGTGCCAGCAGCCGTACCCTGGGGGAGAAGCGGGAGGGGAATGAGCAGTTCTTC. The encoded protein is CASSRTLGEKREGNEQFF.

The chain links TRBV11-2 to TRBJ2-4, with a weak D call TRBD1 (6 bases). This CDR3 is 15 amino acids long. CDR1 and CDR2 (germline): SGHAT, FQNNGV. V shed 6 bases and J shed 0 bases, with 12 bases lying between them. For the CDR3, the DNA is TGTGCCAGCAGAGGCAGGGGATTAGCCAAAAACATTCAGTACTTC. Protein: CASRGRGLAKNIQYF.

The V call is TRBV7-9, the J call TRBJ2-3; weak D call: TRBD2 (6 bases). Per germline, CDR1 SEHNR and CDR2 FQNEAQ (reference sequence). The CDR3 runs 14 residues. Trimming pared 8 bases from V and 2 bases from J, leaving 14 bases between. The CDR3 nucleotides are TGTGCCAGCTGCCCGGCGGGGAACACAGATACGCAGTATTTT. This codes for CASCPAGNTDTQYF.